This T cell receptor (beta chain) came from a study of cytomegalovirus exposure and HLA in healthy donors. The length of the CDR3 is 16 residues. Trimming removed 6 bases from V and 4 bases from J; junction bases left unmatched: 12. CDR1 and CDR2 (germline): MNHEY, SMNVEV (reference sequence). Primers for the PCR totalled 60 Vbeta and 13 Jbeta. Clones were sequenced by immunoSEQ multiplex PCR, and TCRdb holds only the in-frame ones, with some missing. The sample lists 90,000 to 120,000 clones; over 75% were seen once. This clone was recorded once. The chain joins TRBV27 to TRBJ2-7; 10 bases are shared with TRBD2. The receptor was isolated from a woman aged 18-29 years in good health and CMV-seropositive. Sample: PBMCs. CDR3 in amino acids: CASRRSWTSGSYEQYF. DNA of the CDR3: TGTGCCAGCAGGCGATCGTGGACTAGCGGAAGTTACGAGCAGTACTTC.